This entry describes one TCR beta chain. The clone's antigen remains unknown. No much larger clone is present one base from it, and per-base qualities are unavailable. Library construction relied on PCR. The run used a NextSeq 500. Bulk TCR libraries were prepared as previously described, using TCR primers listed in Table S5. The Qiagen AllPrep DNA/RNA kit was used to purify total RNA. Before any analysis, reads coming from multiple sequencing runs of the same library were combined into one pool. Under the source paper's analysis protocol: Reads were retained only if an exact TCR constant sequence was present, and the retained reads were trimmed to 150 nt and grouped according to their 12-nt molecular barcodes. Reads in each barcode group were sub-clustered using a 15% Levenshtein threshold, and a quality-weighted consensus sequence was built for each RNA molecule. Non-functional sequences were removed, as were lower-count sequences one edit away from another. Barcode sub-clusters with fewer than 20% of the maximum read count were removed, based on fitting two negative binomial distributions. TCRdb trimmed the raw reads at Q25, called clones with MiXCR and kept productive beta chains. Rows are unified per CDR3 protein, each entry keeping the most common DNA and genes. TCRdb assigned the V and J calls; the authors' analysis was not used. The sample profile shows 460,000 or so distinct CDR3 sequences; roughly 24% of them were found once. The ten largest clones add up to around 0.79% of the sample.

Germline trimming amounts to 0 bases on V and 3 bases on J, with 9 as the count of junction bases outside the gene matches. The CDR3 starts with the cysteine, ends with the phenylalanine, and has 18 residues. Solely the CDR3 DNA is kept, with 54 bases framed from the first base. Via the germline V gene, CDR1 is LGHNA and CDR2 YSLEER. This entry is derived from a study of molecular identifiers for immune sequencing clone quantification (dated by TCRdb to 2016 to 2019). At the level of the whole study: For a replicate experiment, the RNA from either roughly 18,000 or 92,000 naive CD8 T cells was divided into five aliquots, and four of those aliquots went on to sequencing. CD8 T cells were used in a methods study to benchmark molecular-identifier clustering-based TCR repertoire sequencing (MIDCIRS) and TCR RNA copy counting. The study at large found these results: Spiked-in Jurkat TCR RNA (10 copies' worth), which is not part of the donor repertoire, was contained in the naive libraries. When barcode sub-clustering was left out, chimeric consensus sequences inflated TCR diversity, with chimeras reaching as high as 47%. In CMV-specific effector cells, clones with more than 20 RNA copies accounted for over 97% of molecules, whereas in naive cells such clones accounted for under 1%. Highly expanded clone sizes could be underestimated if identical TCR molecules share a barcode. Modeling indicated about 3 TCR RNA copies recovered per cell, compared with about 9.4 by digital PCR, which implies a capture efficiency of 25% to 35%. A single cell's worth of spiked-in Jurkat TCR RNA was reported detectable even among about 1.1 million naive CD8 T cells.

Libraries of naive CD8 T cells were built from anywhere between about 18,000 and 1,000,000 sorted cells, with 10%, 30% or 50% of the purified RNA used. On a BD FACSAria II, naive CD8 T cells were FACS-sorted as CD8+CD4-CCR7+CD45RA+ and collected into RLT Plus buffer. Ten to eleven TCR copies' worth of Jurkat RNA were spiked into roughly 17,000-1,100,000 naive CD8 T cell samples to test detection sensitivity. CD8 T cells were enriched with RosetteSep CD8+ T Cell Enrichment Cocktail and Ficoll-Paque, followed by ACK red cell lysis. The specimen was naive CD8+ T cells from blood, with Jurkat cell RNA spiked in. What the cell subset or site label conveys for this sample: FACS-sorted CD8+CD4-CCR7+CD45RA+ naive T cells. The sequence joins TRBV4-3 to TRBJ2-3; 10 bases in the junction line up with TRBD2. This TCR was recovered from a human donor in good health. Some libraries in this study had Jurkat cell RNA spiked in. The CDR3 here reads CASSQDRASGRVTDTQYF. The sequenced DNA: TGCGCCAGCAGCCAAGATAGGGCTAGCGGGAGAGTAACAGATACGCAGTATTTT.